This entry lists 32 T cell receptor beta chains sequenced from one sample in a study of T cells in Graves' hyperthyroidism and ophthalmopathy. TCR beta CDR3 sequences were amplified from RNA transcripts. The TCR CDR3 was amplified in a first-round RT-PCR using the HTBI primer set. Each CDR3 protein is one row after TCRdb ran MiXCR on the multiplex PCR reads. This table has 500,000 to 800,000 distinct CDR3 sequences, over 40% appearing once. Sequencing used peripheral blood or thyroid tissue (not recorded which). All receptors derive from an adult man with Graves' disease, either hyperthyroidism or ophthalmopathy (not recorded which).

This clonotype was observed many times. The gene calls are TRBV7-9 and TRBJ1-1; D gene unclear. Germline assignment: CDR1 SEHNR and CDR2 FQNEAQ (reference sequence). Trimming removed 1 base from V and 11 bases from J, with 14 bases in between. This CDR3 is 13 amino acids long. The CDR3 loop is CASSLGREAWAFF. The CDR3 coding sequence is TGTGCCAGCAGCTTAGGGCGAGAGGCTTGGGCTTTCTTT.

This clonotype showed up many times. The chain links TRBV29-1 to TRBJ1-1; no clear D. Trimming removed 7 bases from V and 2 bases from J, with 14 bases in between. This CDR3 spans 13 amino acids. Looked up from germline, CDR1 is SQVTM and CDR2 is ANQGSEA. The CDR3 protein is CSGNDRTNTEAFF. The CDR3 DNA sequence: TGCAGCGGAAACGACCGGACTAACACTGAAGCTTTCTTT.

CDR3 sequence: CASSLFGGNTEAFF. CDR3 sequence (DNA): TGTGCCAGCAGCTTGTTTGGCGGGAACACTGAAGCTTTCTTT. V usage is TRBV7-2 and J usage is TRBJ1-1; D is ambiguous. Germline CDR1 and CDR2: SGHTA and FQGNSA. The CDR3 has 14 amino acids. V was cut by 3 bases and J by 1 base, with 9 bases left in between.

In regard to this clonotype: This may arise from a read error, as a much more abundant clone is one base away. The rearrangement links TRBV10-3 to TRBJ1-2; a possible D gene is TRBD1 (6 bases). The germline V gene encodes CDR1 ENHRY and CDR2 SYGVKD. V was pared by 6 bases and J by 11 bases, with 19 bases between. The CDR3 runs 13 residues. The CDR3 DNA reads as TGTGCCATCAGCTTAGATTTCAGGGGCGGATACACCTTC. It encodes CAISLDFRGGYTF.

The V gene is TRBV6-1, the J gene TRBJ1-2; D may be TRBD1 (5 bases). The ends were cut back, 6 bases at V and 8 bases at J, with 22 bases in the middle. The germline V gene has CDR1 MNHNS and CDR2 SASEGT. CDR3 length equals 15 residues. CDR3 protein: CASSDRQDGWGGYTF. CDR3 sequence (DNA): TGTGCCAGCAGCGACCGTCAGGACGGCTGGGGCGGCTACACCTTC.

The V gene is TRBV19, the J gene TRBJ2-5; 10 bases agree with TRBD2. CDR3 length equals 15 residues. Germline V CDR1 and CDR2: LNHDA, SQIVND (reference sequence). CDR3 region: CARRFEREGSETQYF. In DNA, the CDR3 is TGTGCTAGACGTTTCGAGCGGGAGGGGTCGGAGACCCAGTACTTC.

The chain joins TRBV29-1 to TRBJ2-5; D unresolved. The germline gives CDR1 SQVTM, CDR2 ANQGSEA. The CDR3 contains 11 residues. Trimming stripped 5 bases from V and 5 bases from J, with 9 bases between. The CDR3 reads CSVSEPETQYF. CDR3 in DNA: TGCAGCGTTTCAGAGCCGGAGACCCAGTACTTC.

The chain carries TRBV6-5 and TRBJ2-7, with TRBD2 as a possible D gene (6 bases). CDR3 length: 17 amino acids. The V end was cut by 0 bases, the J end by 0 bases, with 15 bases between. The germline V gene encodes CDR1 MNHEY and CDR2 SVGAGI. This chain's CDR3 is CASSYSIARGSSYEQYF. CDR3 in DNA: TGTGCCAGCAGTTACTCGATAGCCCGGGGGAGCTCCTACGAGCAGTACTTC.

For this clonotype: A junction end diverges from the germline sequence, so it may reflect a read error. The V and J genes are TRBV10-3 and TRBJ1-1; D may be TRBD1 (6 bases). CDR1 ENHRY and CDR2 SYGVKD come from the germline V gene. The CDR3 sequence is 13 residues long. In DNA form, the CDR3 reads TGTGCCAGCAGTGGGGACACCAACACTGAAGCTTTCTTT. Its translation: CASSGDTNTEAFF.

This clonotype came up a few times. V gene TRBV29-1 combines with J gene TRBJ1-3, with D possibly being TRBD1 (6 bases). This CDR3 contains 12 residues. The V end lost 7 bases, the J end lost 6 bases, and 13 bases lay between the germline ends. Germline lookup yields CDR1 SQVTM and CDR2 ANQGSEA. CDR3 protein: CSAEAGVNTIYF. The CDR3, as DNA: TGCAGCGCCGAGGCAGGGGTAAACACCATATATTTT. Complete variable domain (other parts from reference TRBV29-1 and TRBJ1-3): SAVISQKPSRDICQRGTSLTIQCQVDSQVTMMFWYRQQPGQSLTLIATANQGSEATYESGFVIDKFPISRPNLTFSTLTVSNMSPEDSSIYLCSAEAGVNTIYFGEGSWLTVV.

The genes are TRBV7-2 and TRBJ1-6; the D gene is possibly TRBD1 (6 bases). Germline loops: CDR1 SGHTA, CDR2 FQGNSA. The V gene lost 1 base and the J gene lost 4 bases, with 14 bases spanning the gap. This CDR3 region has 17 residues. Here the CDR3 reads CASSLGFPDSYNSPLHF. The CDR3 nucleotides read TGTGCCAGCAGCTTAGGTTTCCCGGACAGTTATAATTCACCCCTCCACTTT.

This clonotype was counted at least ten times. The chain uses TRBV29-1 and TRBJ1-1; no clear D. The CDR3 has 12 amino acids. Germline V gene sequence: CDR1 SQVTM, CDR2 ANQGSEA. The V and J ends lost 1 base and 3 bases respectively, with 6 bases between them. CDR3 DNA: TGCAGCGTTGAAGGCCTGGACACTGAAGCTTTCTTT. Residues: CSVEGLDTEAFF. Drawing the rest from reference TRBV29-1 and TRBJ1-1, the complete variable domain is SAVISQKPSRDICQRGTSLTIQCQVDSQVTMMFWYRQQPGQSLTLIATANQGSEATYESGFVIDKFPISRPNLTFSTLTVSNMSPEDSSIYLCSVEGLDTEAFFGQGTRLTVV.

This chain links TRBV12-3 or TRBV12-4 with TRBJ2-5; 10 bases map to TRBD2. This CDR3 spans 13 amino acids. The junction had 1 base not matched to a gene; V was cut back by 6 bases and J by 3 bases. In DNA, the CDR3 is TGTGCCAGCAGACTAGCGGGGAAAGAGACCCAGTACTTC. Its protein is CASRLAGKETQYF.

This sequence joins TRBV10-3 and TRBJ1-3; D may be TRBD1 (5 bases). This CDR3 region has 17 residues. Trimming cost V 0 bases and J 4 bases, with 16 bases left between them. Germline CDR1 reads ENHRY; CDR2 reads SYGVKD. CDR3 bases: TGTGCCATCAGTGAGTCTGGAGGTGGGACCCTGGGAAACACCATATATTTT. Translation gives CAISESGGGTLGNTIYF.

This clonotype was recorded a few times. This chain links TRBV7-3 with TRBJ2-7; D remains ambiguous. Germline CDR1 reads SGHTA; CDR2 reads FQGTGA. There are 13 residues in the CDR3. V lost 5 bases to trimming and J lost 3 bases, with 11 bases between them. CDR3 protein: CASSQTGRYEQYF. In DNA, the CDR3 is TGTGCCAGCAGCCAGACGGGCCGCTACGAGCAGTACTTC.

This clonotype came up a few times. The V call is TRBV7-2, the J call TRBJ1-1; TRBD1 matches at 8 bases. Per the germline V gene, CDR1 is SGHTA and CDR2 is FQGNSA. The junction had 5 bases not matched to a gene; V was cut back by 5 bases and J by 0 bases. The CDR3 extends over 15 amino acids. The CDR3 sequence: CASSPPDRVNTEAFF. CDR3 DNA: TGTGCCAGCAGCCCGCCGGACAGGGTGAACACTGAAGCTTTCTTT.

This clonotype was observed a handful of times. The chain combines TRBV29-1 with TRBJ1-1, with unresolved D. Germline V gene sequence: CDR1 SQVTM, CDR2 ANQGSEA. V dropped 3 bases and J dropped 6 bases, with 11 bases sitting between them. The CDR3 is 12 residues long. CDR3 sequence reads: CSVDWSRPEAFF. CDR3 DNA sequence: TGCAGCGTTGATTGGTCCCGCCCTGAAGCTTTCTTT.

The chain is built from TRBV25-1 and TRBJ2-5, with 8 bases fitting TRBD2. Germline CDR1 is MGHDK and CDR2 is SYGVNS. The CDR3 is made up of 15 amino acids. V lost 4 bases and J lost 0; bases outside the gene matches: 4. The CDR3 region is CASSGERGYQETQYF. The DNA of the CDR3 is TGTGCCAGCAGTGGGGAGCGGGGGTACCAAGAGACCCAGTACTTC.

This clonotype has ten or more counts. The V gene is TRBV9, the J gene TRBJ1-6; maybe TRBD1 (5 bases). Germline lookup yields CDR1 SGDLS and CDR2 YYNGEE. The CDR3 runs 15 residues. V was pared by 0 bases and J by 7 bases, with 11 bases between. CDR3 residues: CASSVEGIVNSPLHF. In nucleotides, the CDR3 is TGTGCCAGCAGCGTAGAGGGGATAGTGAATTCACCCCTCCACTTT.

The rearrangement uses TRBV20-1 and TRBJ2-7; a possible D gene is TRBD2 (5 bases). Trimming took off 0 bases at V and 4 bases at J, with 19 bases between the two ends. Germline V gives CDR1 DFQATT, CDR2 SNEGSKA (reference sequence). The CDR3 is made up of 16 amino acids. CDR3 sequence (DNA): TGCAGTGCTAGAGATATAAGGAGAGGGAGCGTGTACGAGCAGTACTTC. It codes for CSARDIRRGSVYEQYF.

This clonotype occurred once. The chain joins TRBV29-1 to TRBJ1-2, with D unclear. Germline V CDR1 and CDR2: SQVTM, ANQGSEA. With 7 bases removed from V and 4 bases from J, the gap between germline ends came to 4 bases. This CDR3 has 9 residues. The CDR3 is CSGSYGYTF. In DNA form, the CDR3 reads TGCAGCGGGAGCTATGGCTACACCTTC.

This clonotype came up many times. The V and J genes are TRBV7-8 and TRBJ1-5; D gene ambiguous. V lost 2 bases, J lost 0 bases, and 8 bases lay in between. This CDR3 region has 15 residues. Per germline, CDR1 SGHVS and CDR2 FQNEAQ. CDR3 loop: CASSLTSSSNQPQHF. The CDR3, as DNA: TGTGCCAGCAGCTTAACAAGTAGTAGCAATCAGCCCCAGCATTTT. Combining the CDR3 with reference TRBV7-8 and TRBJ1-5 gives the whole variable domain GAGVSQSPRYKVAKRGQDVALRCDPISGHVSLFWYQQALGQGPEFLTYFQNEAQLDKSGLPSDRFFAERPEGSVSTLKIQRTQQEDSAVYLCASSLTSSSNQPQHFGDGTRLSIL.

The V call is TRBV29-1, the J call TRBJ2-5; 8 bases are shared with TRBD1. In germline, CDR1 is SQVTM, CDR2 ANQGSEA. Germline trimming cut 7 bases from V and 9 bases from J; bases unmatched to any gene: 7. This CDR3 region has 11 residues. The DNA for the CDR3 is TGCAGCGGGACAGGGTTCGGGGCCCAGTACTTC. It codes for CSGTGFGAQYF.

This clonotype was picked up many times. The V and J genes are TRBV2 and TRBJ1-2; 9 positions agree with TRBD1. CDR1 is SNHLY and CDR2 is FYNNEI in the germline V gene. V shed 10 bases, J shed 7 bases, and the junction held 10 bases outside the gene matches. The CDR3 runs to 13 residues. CDR3 bases: TGTGCCACCTGGGACAGGGATCGGAGTGGCTACACCTTC. Encoded protein: CATWDRDRSGYTF.

This clonotype was counted many times. The chain combines TRBV7-6 with TRBJ1-3, with D perhaps TRBD1 (5 bases). This CDR3 comprises 15 residues. V was trimmed by 4 bases and J by 0 bases, leaving 10 bases between them. Germline CDR1 reads SGHVS; CDR2 reads FNYEAQ. CDR3 sequence: CASSSRDVSGNTIYF. Here the CDR3 DNA reads TGTGCCAGCAGCTCGAGGGACGTCTCTGGAAACACCATATATTTT.

A single count supports this clonotype. This CDR3 is missing its conserved last phenylalanine or tryptophan, likely due to a read error. The rearrangement uses TRBV10-3 and TRBJ1-6; 8 nucleotides match TRBD1. V dropped 3 bases and J dropped 10; count of bases not matched to a gene: 8. Germline V gene data show CDR1 as ENHRY and CDR2 as SYGVKD. This CDR3 contains 15 residues. The CDR3 DNA is TGTGCCATCAGTGAACTGACAGGGGCTGGATCACCCCTCCACCTT. Amino acid sequence: CAISELTGAGSPLHL.

V and J are TRBV19 and TRBJ1-1; the match to TRBD1 covers 8 bases. Unmatched junction bases numbered 9, after V lost 6 bases and J lost 0 bases. CDR3 length: 16 amino acids. Germline V gene data show CDR1 as LNHDA and CDR2 as SQIVND (reference sequence). The CDR3, as DNA: TGTGCCAGTAGGCCATCAGGGGGCGGCATGAACACTGAAGCTTTCTTT. Amino acids: CASRPSGGGMNTEAFF.

This chain joins TRBV20-1 and TRBJ1-1; D is ambiguous. V lost 1 base and J lost 1, with 7 bases in between. The length of the CDR3 is 13 residues. CDR1 DFQATT and CDR2 SNEGSKA come from the germline V gene (reference sequence). The CDR3: CSARGGPNTEAFF. DNA of the CDR3: TGCAGTGCTAGAGGCGGGCCGAACACTGAAGCTTTCTTT.

This chain links TRBV20-1 with TRBJ2-3; no clear D gene. The V end lost 2 bases, the J end lost 3 bases, and 12 bases lay between the germline ends. The CDR3 has 14 amino acids. The germline gives CDR1 DFQATT, CDR2 SNEGSKA (reference sequence). The CDR3 region is CSARRSLGTDTQYF. CDR3 coding DNA: TGCAGTGCTAGAAGAAGTCTAGGGACAGATACGCAGTATTTT.

This clonotype was observed a few times. The chain couples TRBV6-5 to TRBJ2-7, with 11 nucleotides matching TRBD1. V lost 2 bases and J lost 3; bases outside the gene matches: 3. CDR1 is MNHEY, CDR2 SVGAGI, per germline. The CDR3 consists of 15 residues. In nucleotides, the CDR3 is TGTGCCAGCAGTTACACAGGGACAGGGGGCTACGAGCAGTACTTC. Amino acids: CASSYTGTGGYEQYF.

Comments on this clonotype: One end of the junction fails to match germline, which may point to a read error. V and J are TRBV25-1 and TRBJ2-3; 8 bases map to TRBD2. This CDR3 contains 16 residues. Looked up from germline, CDR1 is MGHDK and CDR2 is SYGVNS. CDR3 protein: CATSDSGTRVSDTQYF. CDR3 DNA sequence: TGTGCCACCAGTGATTCCGGGACTAGAGTCTCAGATACGCAGTATTTT.

This clonotype was seen more than once but under ten times. The rearrangement links TRBV7-9 to TRBJ2-5; 10 bases line up with TRBD1. V lost 4 bases to trimming and J lost 0 bases; unmatched junction nucleotides: 5. The CDR3 is made up of 16 amino acids. Germline lookup yields CDR1 SEHNR and CDR2 FQNEAQ (reference sequence). The CDR3 region has the DNA TGTGCCAGCAGCTCCACGACAGGGGGCAACCAAGAGACCCAGTACTTC. This translates into CASSSTTGGNQETQYF.